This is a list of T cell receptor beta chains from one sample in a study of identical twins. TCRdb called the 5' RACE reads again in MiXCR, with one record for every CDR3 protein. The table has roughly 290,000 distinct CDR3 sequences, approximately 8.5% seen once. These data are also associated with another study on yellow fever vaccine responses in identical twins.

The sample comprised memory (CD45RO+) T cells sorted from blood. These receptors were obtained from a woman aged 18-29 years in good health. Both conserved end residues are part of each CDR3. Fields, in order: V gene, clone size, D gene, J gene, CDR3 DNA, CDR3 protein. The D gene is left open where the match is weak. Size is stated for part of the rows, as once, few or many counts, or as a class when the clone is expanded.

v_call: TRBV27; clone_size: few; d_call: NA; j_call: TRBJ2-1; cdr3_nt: TGTGCCAGCCAAAAGGGGGACACAAAGGGCAATGAGCAGTTCTTC; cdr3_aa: CASQKGDTKGNEQFF
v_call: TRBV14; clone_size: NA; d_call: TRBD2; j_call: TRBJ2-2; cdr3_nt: TGTGCCAGCAGCCCCTGGCGCGGGAGCGGTATCACCGGGGAGCTGTTTTTT; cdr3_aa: CASSPWRGSGITGELFF
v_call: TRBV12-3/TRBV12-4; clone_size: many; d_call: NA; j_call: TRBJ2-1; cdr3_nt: TGTGCCAGCACCCGAGACAGGATCTCCTACAATGAGCAGTTCTTC; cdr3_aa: CASTRDRISYNEQFF
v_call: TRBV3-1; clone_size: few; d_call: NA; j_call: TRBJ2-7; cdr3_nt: TGTGCCAGCAGCCAAGGGATCTCCTACGCGCAGTACTTC; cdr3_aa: CASSQGISYAQYF
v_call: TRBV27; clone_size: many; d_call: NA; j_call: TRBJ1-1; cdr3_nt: TGTGCCAGCAGTCCAACGAAGCCGGGTCGGTACGGAGCTTTCTTT; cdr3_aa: CASSPTKPGRYGAFF
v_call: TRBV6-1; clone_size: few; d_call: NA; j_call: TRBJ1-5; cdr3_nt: TGTGCCAGCAGCCAACAACTTTCGGACGGCAATCAGCCCCAGCATTTT; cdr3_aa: CASSQQLSDGNQPQHF
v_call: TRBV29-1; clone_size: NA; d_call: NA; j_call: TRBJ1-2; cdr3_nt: TGCAGCGTTGCCCCAGGGAACTATGGCTACACCTTC; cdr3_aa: CSVAPGNYGYTF
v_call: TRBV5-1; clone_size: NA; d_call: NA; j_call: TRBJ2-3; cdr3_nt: TGCGCCAGCAGCTTGGGGGGGGCCGATCCAGATACGCAGTATTTT; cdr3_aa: CASSLGGADPDTQYF
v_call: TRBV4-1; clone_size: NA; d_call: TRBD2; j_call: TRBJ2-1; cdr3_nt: TGCGCCAGCAGCCAAGATTTTCGGACTAGCGGGATCATATTCTACAATGAGCAGTTCTTC; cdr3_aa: CASSQDFRTSGIIFYNEQFF
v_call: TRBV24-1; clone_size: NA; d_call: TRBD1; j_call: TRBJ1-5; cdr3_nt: TGTGCCACCAGTGACCGACCGGGACAGGGTCTTCGTGAGGGCAATCAGCCCCAGCATTTT; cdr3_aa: CATSDRPGQGLREGNQPQHF
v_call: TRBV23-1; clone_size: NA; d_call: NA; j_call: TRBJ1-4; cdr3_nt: TGCGCCAGCAGTCAACTCTCCGCCTCCGGAAAACTGTTTTTT; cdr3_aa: CASSQLSASGKLFF
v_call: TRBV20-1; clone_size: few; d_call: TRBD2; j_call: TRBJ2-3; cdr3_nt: TGCAGTGCTAGAGCCCCGGGGGGGTTGGGGGCTGTCACAGATACGCAGTATTTT; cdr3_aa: CSARAPGGLGAVTDTQYF
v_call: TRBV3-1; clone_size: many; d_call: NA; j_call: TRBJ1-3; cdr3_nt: TGTGCCAGCAGCCAAAGGTTCCTGGGAGGAAACACCATATATTTT; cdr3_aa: CASSQRFLGGNTIYF
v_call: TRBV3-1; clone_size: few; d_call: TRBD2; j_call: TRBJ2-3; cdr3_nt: TGTGCCAGCAGCCATCGCGGACTAGCGGGGGGGCCGAAAGATACGCAGTATTTT; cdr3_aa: CASSHRGLAGGPKDTQYF
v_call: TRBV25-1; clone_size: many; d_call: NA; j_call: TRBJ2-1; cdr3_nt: TGTGCCAGCAGTGAATATATTGGGCAGGGCCAGCAGTTCTTC; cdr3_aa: CASSEYIGQGQQFF
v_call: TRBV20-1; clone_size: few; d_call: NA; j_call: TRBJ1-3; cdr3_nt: TGCAGTGCTTTTCAGGGTGGAAACACCATATATTTT; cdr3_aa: CSAFQGGNTIYF
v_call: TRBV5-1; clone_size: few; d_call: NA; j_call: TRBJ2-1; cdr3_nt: TGCGCCAGCAGCTATTCCCGGGATAGATCCTACAATGAGCAGTTCTTC; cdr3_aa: CASSYSRDRSYNEQFF
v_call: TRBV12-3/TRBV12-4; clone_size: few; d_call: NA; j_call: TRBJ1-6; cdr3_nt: TGTGCCAGCAGTTTATCCGGGGGGGGGCTTAATTCACCCCTCCACTTT; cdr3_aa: CASSLSGGGLNSPLHF
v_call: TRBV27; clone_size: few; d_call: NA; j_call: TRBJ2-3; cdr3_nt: TGTGCCAGCAGTTTGTGGACACGTAACACAGATACGCAGTATTTT; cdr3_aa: CASSLWTRNTDTQYF
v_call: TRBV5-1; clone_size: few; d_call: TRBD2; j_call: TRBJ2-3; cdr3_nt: TGCGCCAGCAGCCGCGGAGCCGGGAGGGAAACAGATACGCAGTATTTT; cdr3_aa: CASSRGAGRETDTQYF
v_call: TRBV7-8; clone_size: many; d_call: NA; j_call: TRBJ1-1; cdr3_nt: TGTGCCAGCAGCTCGATATTGCTGGGGGAAGCTTTCTTT; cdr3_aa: CASSSILLGEAFF
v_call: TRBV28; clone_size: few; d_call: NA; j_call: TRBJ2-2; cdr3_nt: TGTGCCACCCTCCGGTCCACCGGGGAGCTGTTTTTT; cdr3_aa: CATLRSTGELFF
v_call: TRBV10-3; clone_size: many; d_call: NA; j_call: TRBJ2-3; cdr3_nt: TGTGCCATCAGTGAGATTGGGGGGAATACGCAGTATTTT; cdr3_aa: CAISEIGGNTQYF
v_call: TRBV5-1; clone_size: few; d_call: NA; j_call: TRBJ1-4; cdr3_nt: TGCGCCAGCAGCTTGGAATCCCGGGCGGCTAATGAAAAACTGTTTTTT; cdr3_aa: CASSLESRAANEKLFF
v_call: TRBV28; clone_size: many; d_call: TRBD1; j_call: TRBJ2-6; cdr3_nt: TGTGCCAGCAGTTCAGGGGGTATCTCTGGGGCCAACGTCCTGACTTTC; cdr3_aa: CASSSGGISGANVLTF
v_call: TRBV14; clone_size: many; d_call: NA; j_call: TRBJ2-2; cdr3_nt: TGTGCCAGCAGCCAACCGAATAGCGCGAACACCGGGGAGCTGTTTTTT; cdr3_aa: CASSQPNSANTGELFF
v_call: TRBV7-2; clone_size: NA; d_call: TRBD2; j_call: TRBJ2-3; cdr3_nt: TGTGCCAGCAGCTTATCAGGAGCGGGAGGTGTTACGCAGTATTTT; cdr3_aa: CASSLSGAGGVTQYF
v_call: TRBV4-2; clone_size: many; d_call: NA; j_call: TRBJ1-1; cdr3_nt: TGTGCCAGCAGCCAAGGGGAATTGAACACTGAAGCTTTCTTT; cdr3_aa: CASSQGELNTEAFF
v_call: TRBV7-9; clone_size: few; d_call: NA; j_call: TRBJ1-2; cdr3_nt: TGTGCCAGCACCCTAGCTTCCGGAGACTATGGCTACACCTTC; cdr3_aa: CASTLASGDYGYTF
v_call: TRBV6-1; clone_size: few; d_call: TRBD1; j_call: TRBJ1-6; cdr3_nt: TGTGCCAGCAGAGTCAGGACAGGGAACAATTCACCCCTCCACTTT; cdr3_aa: CASRVRTGNNSPLHF
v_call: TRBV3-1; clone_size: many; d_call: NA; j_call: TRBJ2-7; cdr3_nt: TGTGCCAGCAGCCGAAGGGACGGCGCCAAGCAGTACTTC; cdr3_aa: CASSRRDGAKQYF
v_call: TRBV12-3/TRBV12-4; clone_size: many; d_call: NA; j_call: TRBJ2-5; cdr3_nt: TGTGCCAGCAGTCCCCCGGACTGGTACCAAGAGACCCAGTACTTC; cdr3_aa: CASSPPDWYQETQYF
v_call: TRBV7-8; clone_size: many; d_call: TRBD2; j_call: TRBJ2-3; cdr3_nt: TGTGCCAGCAGCCGCCGTGAAGCGGGGGATAGAACAGATACGCAGTATTTT; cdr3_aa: CASSRREAGDRTDTQYF
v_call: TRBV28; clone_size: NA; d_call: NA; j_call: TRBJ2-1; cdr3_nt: TGTGCCAGCAGTTTAGGTCTAGCACCCAATGAGCAGTTCTTC; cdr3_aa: CASSLGLAPNEQFF
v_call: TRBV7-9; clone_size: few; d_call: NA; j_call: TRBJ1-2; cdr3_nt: TGTGCCAGCATCTTAGCTAACTATGGCTACACCTTC; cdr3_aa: CASILANYGYTF
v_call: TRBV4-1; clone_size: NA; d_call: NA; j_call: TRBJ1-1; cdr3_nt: TGCGCCAGCAGCCTGACCGGGGGGACGAACACTGAAGCTTTCTTT; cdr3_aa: CASSLTGGTNTEAFF
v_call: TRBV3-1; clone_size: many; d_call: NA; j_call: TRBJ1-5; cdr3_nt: TGTGCCAGCAGCCTCGGAGGGATTCAGCCCCAGCATTTT; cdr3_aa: CASSLGGIQPQHF
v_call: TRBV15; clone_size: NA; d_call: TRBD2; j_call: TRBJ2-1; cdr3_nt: TGTGCCACCAGCGGAGACCTACTAAGAAGGGGGACTAGCTCCTACAATGAGCAGTTCTTC; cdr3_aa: CATSGDLLRRGTSSYNEQFF
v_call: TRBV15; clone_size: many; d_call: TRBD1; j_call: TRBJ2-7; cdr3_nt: TGTGCCACCAGCAGAGAAGGGGGCGGCTACGAGCAGTACTTC; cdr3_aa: CATSREGGGYEQYF
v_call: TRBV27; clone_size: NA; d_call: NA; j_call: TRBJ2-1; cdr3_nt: TGTGCCACCACAGGGTGGGGGGGGCGGGAGTCCTCCTACAATGAGCAGTTCTTC; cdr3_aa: CATTGWGGRESSYNEQFF
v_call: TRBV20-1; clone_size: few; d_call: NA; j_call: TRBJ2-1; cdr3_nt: TGCAGTGCTCCGATCTACAATGAGCAGTTCTTC; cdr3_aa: CSAPIYNEQFF
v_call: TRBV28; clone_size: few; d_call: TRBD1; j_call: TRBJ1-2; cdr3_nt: TGTGCCAGCGATGACAGGGTTGGTTTATTTGGCTACACCTTC; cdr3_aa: CASDDRVGLFGYTF
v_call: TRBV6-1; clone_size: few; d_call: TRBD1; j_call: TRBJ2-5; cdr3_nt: TGTGCCAGCAGTGAAGCGCCAGCCACAGGGGGTCAGGAGACCCAGTACTTC; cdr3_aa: CASSEAPATGGQETQYF
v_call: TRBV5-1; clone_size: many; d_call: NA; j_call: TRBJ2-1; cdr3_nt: TGCGCCAGCAGCTTGGGGGGGGGCAGGAGCCTGGAGCAGTTCTTC; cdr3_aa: CASSLGGGRSLEQFF
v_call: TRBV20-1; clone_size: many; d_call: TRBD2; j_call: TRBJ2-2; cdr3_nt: TGCAGTGCTAGACCACTAGCGGGAGGACACACCGGGGAGCTGTTTTTT; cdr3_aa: CSARPLAGGHTGELFF
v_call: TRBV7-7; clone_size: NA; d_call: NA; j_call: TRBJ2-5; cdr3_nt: TGTGCCAGCAGCTTGGGGAGCTTGGAGACCCAGTACTTC; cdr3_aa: CASSLGSLETQYF
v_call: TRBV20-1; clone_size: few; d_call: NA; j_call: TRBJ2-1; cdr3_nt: TGCAGTGCTCGACCTTCTCCGATCGGTGAGCAGTTCTTC; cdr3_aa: CSARPSPIGEQFF
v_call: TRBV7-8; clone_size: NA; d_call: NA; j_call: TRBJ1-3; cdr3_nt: TGTGCCAGCAGCTTAACCGGTGGGCACACCATATATTTT; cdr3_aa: CASSLTGGHTIYF
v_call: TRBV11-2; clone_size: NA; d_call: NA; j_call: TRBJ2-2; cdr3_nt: TGTGCCAGCAGCAACCCTGGTGGAGGCGGGGAGCTGTTTTTT; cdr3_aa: CASSNPGGGGELFF
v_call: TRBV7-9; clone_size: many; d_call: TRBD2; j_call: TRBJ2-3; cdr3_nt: TGTGCCAGCAGCTTACTGGCGGGGGGCCCGACAGATACGCAGTATTTT; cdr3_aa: CASSLLAGGPTDTQYF
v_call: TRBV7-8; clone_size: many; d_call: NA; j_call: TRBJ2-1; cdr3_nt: TGTGCCAGCAGCTCCCGGGCGGGGAATGAGCAGTTCTTC; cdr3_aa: CASSSRAGNEQFF
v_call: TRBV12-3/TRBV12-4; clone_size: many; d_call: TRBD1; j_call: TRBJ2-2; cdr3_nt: TGTGCCAGCCATCTGGACAGGGGAGGATCCGGGGAGCTGTTTTTT; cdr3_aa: CASHLDRGGSGELFF
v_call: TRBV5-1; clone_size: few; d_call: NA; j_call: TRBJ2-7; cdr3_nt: TGCGCCAGCAGCCCTCCTGGGGGGGCTCGGGAGCAGTACTTC; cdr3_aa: CASSPPGGAREQYF
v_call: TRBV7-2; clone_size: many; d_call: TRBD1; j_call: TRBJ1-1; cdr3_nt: TGTGCCAGCAGCAACCGACAGGGGTCCTTGAACAGTGAAGCTTTCTTT; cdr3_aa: CASSNRQGSLNSEAFF
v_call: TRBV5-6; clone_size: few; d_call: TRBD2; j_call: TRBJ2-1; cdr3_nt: TGTGCCAGCAGCTTGGTACTAGCGAGAAATGAGCAGTTCTTC; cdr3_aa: CASSLVLARNEQFF